This is a list of T cell receptor beta chains from one sample in a study of cytomegalovirus exposure and HLA in healthy donors. Some clones are missing from TCRdb's copy, which holds only in-frame ones; the method was immunoSEQ multiplex PCR. The table lists just over 200,000 clones, about 81% of them singletons, with approximately 2.5% in the top ten. The sequenced sample consisted of PBMCs. Every receptor here comes from a woman aged 40 to 49 in good health and CMV-seronegative. Both conserved end residues are part of each CDR3. Each record gives: J gene, D gene, clone size, V gene, CDR3 protein, CDR3 DNA. D genes are given only for firm matches. The listing skips clone size in some rows; elsewhere it reads once, few, many or a size class.

TRBJ2-3 | NA | few | TRBV19 | CASSIMESDTQYF | TGTGCCAGTAGTATAATGGAGTCAGATACGCAGTATTTT
TRBJ1-5 | NA | NA | TRBV30 | CAWSVGQGFQPQHF | TGTGCCTGGAGTGTGGGGCAGGGTTTTCAGCCCCAGCATTTT
TRBJ1-2 | TRBD1 | NA | TRBV14 | CASSLNRGIGYGYTF | TGTGCCAGCAGCCTGAACAGGGGAATAGGGTATGGCTACACCTTC
TRBJ2-2 | NA | NA | TRBV6-1 | CASSAYRNTGELFF | TGTGCCAGCAGTGCGTACAGGAACACCGGGGAGCTGTTTTTT
TRBJ2-1 | NA | NA | TRBV19 | CASSPQWNEQFF | TGTGCCAGTAGTCCCCAGTGGAATGAGCAGTTCTTC
TRBJ2-5 | NA | NA | TRBV18 | CASSPPSLQETQYF | TGTGCCAGCTCACCACCCTCCTTGCAAGAGACCCAGTACTTC
TRBJ2-3 | NA | NA | TRBV5-1 | CASSLGQPLTDTQYF | TGCGCCAGCAGCTTGGGACAGCCACTCACAGATACGCAGTATTTT
TRBJ2-3 | NA | NA | TRBV29-1 | CSVEYGGDTQYF | TGCAGCGTTGAATACGGGGGAGATACGCAGTATTTT
TRBJ2-7 | TRBD1 | once | TRBV27 | CASSYRGAAGEQYF | TGTGCCAGCAGTTACAGGGGGGCGGCGGGGGAGCAGTACTTC
TRBJ2-5 | TRBD2 | few | TRBV7-8 | CASSSGLAGGLLGETQYF | TGTGCCAGCAGCTCTGGACTAGCGGGAGGTTTGTTAGGAGAGACCCAGTACTTC
TRBJ2-7 | TRBD2 | NA | TRBV6-5 | CASRPRLAGGYEQYF | TGTGCCAGCAGACCCAGACTAGCGGGAGGGTACGAGCAGTACTTC
TRBJ1-2 | TRBD1 | NA | TRBV27 | CASSLVMAGGEGYTF | TGTGCCAGCAGTTTAGTTATGGCAGGGGGCGAAGGCTACACCTTC
TRBJ1-1 | TRBD1 | once | TRBV19 | CASRRQGWTEAFF | TGTGCCAGTAGAAGACAGGGTTGGACTGAAGCTTTCTTT
TRBJ2-1 | NA | NA | TRBV5-1 | CASSLGRVDEQFF | TGCGCCAGCAGCTTGGGGCGGGTGGATGAGCAGTTCTTC
TRBJ2-5 | TRBD2 | few | TRBV5-4 | CASSSLGRGRVSPKQYF | TGTGCCAGCAGCTCTTTGGGGAGGGGACGTGTGTCTCCCAAGCAGTACTTC
TRBJ2-7 | TRBD2 | NA | TRBV7-9 | CASSLAGGYEQYF | TGTGCCAGCAGCTTAGCGGGAGGGTACGAGCAGTACTTC